Given below is one TCR beta chain in context. Its antigen is unknown. The treatment here: 10-day PBMC culture with coronavirus spike peptide pools or control peptides (ViraFEST assay). Once peptide pools had expanded antigen-specific T cells, ViraFEST sequenced TCRs. The entry originates in a study of vaccination and CD4 T cells after COVID-19. Study-wide context: Following dose two, a median about 65 days (range 14 to 241) passed before post-vaccine samples were taken. For control cultures, the treatment was a CEFX pool, an HIV-1 Nef pool, or no peptide.

The J segment lost 5 bases and the V segment lost 2 bases, leaving 5 bases of the junction unmatched. Germline CDR1 reads MDHEN; CDR2 reads SYDVKM. This CDR3 has 15 residues. General observations from the study: 304 of 307 vaccine-specific clones from convalescent patients were spike mono-reactive.

Sequencing of the DNA from cultured CD4+ T cells was carried out with the Oncomine TCR Beta short-read assay. TCRdb re-called the PCR reads with MiXCR, one entry per CDR3 protein. In the table there are over 20,000 distinct CDR3 sequences, around 66% of which are singletons. The chain links TRBV28 to TRBJ2-2; 7 nucleotides align to TRBD2. The TCR was taken from a human donor who had recovered from COVID-19. Sequences were obtained from CD4+ T cells from blood, cultured in vitro. The CDR3 is CASSLVGSGTGELFF. The CDR3 DNA sequence: TGTGCCAGCAGTTTAGTTGGTAGCGGGACCGGGGAGCTGTTTTTT.